Below, one TCR beta chain is given with its context. The sample is drawn from a study of CD4 T cell repertoires in COVID-19. J gave up 7 bases and V 5 bases, and 7 bases lay outside the gene matches. CDR1 and CDR2 (germline): SGHTA, FQGNSA. The CDR3 spans 15 residues. No culture step preceded sequencing of the ex vivo isolated memory T cells. Produced via immunoSEQ multiplex PCR; TCRdb's table is partial and in-frame only. The sample carries roughly 23,000 clones, roughly 84% recorded once. The input for sequencing was central memory CD4+ T cells from blood, taken before the COVID-19 pandemic. The V gene is TRBV7-2, the J gene TRBJ2-1, with 11 bases that match TRBD2. This TCR was recovered from a human donor who had COVID-19. For the CDR3, the DNA is TGTGCCAGCAGCCCCCTTGTAGCGGGGGGGAATGAGCAGTTCTTC. Its translation: CASSPLVAGGNEQFF.